A selection of T cell receptor beta chains follows, all from one sample in a study of T cells after yellow fever vaccination. TCRdb passed the 5' RACE reads through MiXCR, listing each CDR3 protein once. The sample lists about 50,000 distinct CDR3 sequences, roughly 7.4% occurring once. The sample consisted of CD8+ T cells sorted from PBMCs, taken around 15 days after the first yellow fever vaccination. The receptors shown here come from a young man who received the YFV17D yellow fever vaccine. Each CDR3 is given with its conserved first and last residue.

>TRBV19|TRBJ2-2
CASTMPTGELFF
>TRBV6-1|TRBJ1-3
CASSERSAAGNTIYF
>TRBV6-2/TRBV6-3|TRBJ2-7
CASSYSPDEQYF
>TRBV4-1|TRBJ2-5
CASSQDWKTQYF
>TRBV5-1|TRBJ2-3
CASSGWSAPDTQYF
>TRBV11-2|TRBJ2-7
CASSLSTGYEQYF
>TRBV30|TRBJ2-6
CAFSNSGANVLTF
>TRBV9|TRBJ2-3
CASSADERGGGTDTQYF
>TRBV5-1|TRBJ2-3
CASSPRGGHTDTQYF
>TRBV12-3/TRBV12-4|TRBJ1-2
CASSLPGGGGYTF
>TRBV7-6|TRBJ2-3
CASSLGGGAADTQYF
>TRBV5-1|TRBJ2-5
CASSLDFSSGETQYF
>TRBV2|TRBJ2-3
CASSEAPDTQYF
>TRBV29-1|TRBJ2-3
CSVDSRSGTDTQYF
>TRBV15|TRBJ1-1
CATVRQGFNTEAFF
>TRBV19|TRBJ1-6
CASSIENSPLHF
>TRBV7-9|TRBJ1-1
CASTLPRQGGTEAFF
>TRBV5-6|TRBJ2-1
CASSLGASGGYNEQFF
>TRBV12-3/TRBV12-4|TRBJ1-1
CAGRETGGTEAFF
>TRBV20-1|TRBJ2-5
CSARPGNKETQYF
>TRBV10-3|TRBJ2-1
CAIRTGTSGGTHNEQFF
>TRBV27|TRBJ2-2
CASSLSGGNTGELFF